These 12 T cell receptor beta chains were sequenced from one sample in a study of T cells in Graves' hyperthyroidism and ophthalmopathy. RNA transcripts provided the source from which TCR beta CDR3 regions were amplified. A set of HTBI primers served as the primers for a first-round RT-PCR of the TCR CDR3. TCRdb re-derived calls from the multiplex PCR reads in MiXCR, one entry per CDR3 protein. The profile shows roughly 180,000 distinct CDR3 sequences, approximately 9% of them singletons. Sequenced: blood. All receptors derive from a woman between 18 and 29 years old with Graves' hyperthyroidism that later progressed to Graves' ophthalmopathy.

This clonotype was found many times. The chain combines TRBV7-9 with TRBJ2-5; TRBD1 agrees at 8 bases. The junction had 4 bases not matched to a gene; V was cut back by 3 bases and J by 1 base. CDR1 is SEHNR and CDR2 is FQNEAQ in the germline V gene (reference sequence). The CDR3 consists of 15 residues. The CDR3, as DNA: TGTGCCAGCAGCTTGGGACAGGTGATCCAAGAGACCCAGTACTTC. Translated: CASSLGQVIQETQYF. The full variable domain, rest sourced from reference TRBV7-9 and TRBJ2-5, is DTGVSQNPRHKITKRGQNVTFRCDPISEHNRLYWYRQTLGQGPEFLTYFQNEAQLEKSRLLSDRFSAERPKGSFSTLEIQRTEQGDSAMYLCASSLGQVIQETQYFGPGTRLLVL.

This clonotype was recorded a few times. This chain joins TRBV19 and TRBJ2-5, with TRBD2 identical over 7 bases. CDR1 and CDR2 from the germline V gene are LNHDA and SQIVND (reference sequence). The CDR3 totals 15 residues. The V gene end was trimmed by 5 bases and the J gene end by 6 bases; junction bases not matched to a gene: 12. The CDR3 nucleotides are TGTGCCAGTAGTGTAAGCGGGACTGGTCAGAAGACCCAGTACTTC. Its translation: CASSVSGTGQKTQYF.

Many counts were recorded for this clonotype. The chain couples TRBV5-6 to TRBJ2-3; D is unclear. CDR1 and CDR2 (germline): SGHDT, YYEEEE. CDR3 size: 14 residues. V lost 2 bases, J lost 0 bases, and 7 bases lay in between. The CDR3 spells CASSLKPSTDTQYF. The CDR3 bases are TGTGCCAGCAGCTTAAAACCCAGCACAGATACGCAGTATTTT.

This clonotype was found a few times. The chain links TRBV9 to TRBJ2-5, with 10 bases matching TRBD1. V lost 4 bases to trimming and J lost 4 bases; unmatched junction nucleotides: 7. The V gene's germline CDR1 is SGDLS and CDR2 YYNGEE. The CDR3 sequence is 15 residues long. DNA for the CDR3: TGTGCCAGCAGCCGGGACAGGGGTGCAGGAGAGACCCAGTACTTC. Translated: CASSRDRGAGETQYF. Filled out from reference TRBV9 and TRBJ2-5, the complete variable domain reads DSGVTQTPKHLITATGQRVTLRCSPRSGDLSVYWYQQSLDQGLQFLIQYYNGEERAKGNILERFSAQQFPDLHSELNLSSLELGDSALYFCASSRDRGAGETQYFGPGTRLLVL.

As regards this clonotype: Just one base apart from a much larger clone, this may be a read error. The chain is built from TRBV30 and TRBJ1-3; D not certain. Germline CDR1 GTSNPN, CDR2 SVGIG (reference sequence). The CDR3 length is 14 residues. V lost 2 bases and J lost 2, with 10 bases in between. The CDR3 coding sequence is TGTGCCTGGAGTCCAAGAACCCCTGGAAACACCATATATTTT. Translation gives CAWSPRTPGNTIYF. Full variable domain (missing parts from reference TRBV30 and TRBJ1-3): SQTIHQWPATLVQPVGSPLSLECTVEGTSNPNLYWYRQAAGRGLQLLFYSVGIGQISSEVPQNLSASRPQDRQFILSSKKLLLSDSGFYLCAWSPRTPGNTIYFGEGSWLTVV.

This clonotype occurred many times. The chain links TRBV6-6 to TRBJ1-1, with a possible D match to TRBD1 (5 bases). The V end was cut by 2 bases, the J end by 7 bases, with 14 bases between. This CDR3 region has 14 residues. Germline V gene sequence: CDR1 MNHNY, CDR2 SVGAGI (reference sequence). The CDR3: CASSYAGTGGEAFF. DNA of the CDR3: TGTGCCAGCAGTTACGCCGGGACCGGGGGTGAAGCTTTCTTT.

This clonotype was detected many times. V usage is TRBV4-1 and J usage is TRBJ2-5, with TRBD1 matching 8 bases. The CDR3 loop spans 16 amino acids. Germline lookup yields CDR1 MGHRA and CDR2 YSYEKL. V dropped 3 bases and J dropped 5; count of bases not matched to a gene: 11. The CDR3 DNA sequence: TGCGCCAGCAGCCAGGAAGACAGGGGCATTACTGAGACCCAGTACTTC. Protein product: CASSQEDRGITETQYF.

This clonotype has only a few counts. The chain couples TRBV19 to TRBJ2-3; D is ambiguous. Germline assignment: CDR1 LNHDA and CDR2 SQIVND (reference sequence). The CDR3 is 12 residues long. V lost 5 bases and J lost 6, with 9 bases in between. CDR3 residues: CASSPSRDTQYF. The CDR3, as DNA: TGTGCCAGTAGTCCCTCTAGGGATACGCAGTATTTT.

Many counts were recorded for this clonotype. The CDR3, as DNA: TGTGCCAGCAGCCAAGCACCGGGAAAACCCCTCCACTTT. This codes for CASSQAPGKPLHF. The V call is TRBV14, the J call TRBJ1-6; no clear D gene. From germline, CDR1 is SGHDN and CDR2 FVKESK. V was shortened by 1 base and J by 12 bases, with 10 bases between the two germline ends. The CDR3 has 13 amino acids.

This clonotype was recorded at least ten times. The rearrangement joins TRBV20-1 to TRBJ2-3; tentatively, D is TRBD2 (7 bases). The CDR3 extends over 18 amino acids. Germline CDR1 DFQATT, CDR2 SNEGSKA (reference sequence). V lost 1 base and J lost 0, with 20 bases in between. CDR3 sequence reads: CSARVRGRGGPSTDTQYF. DNA for the CDR3: TGCAGTGCTAGAGTGAGAGGGAGGGGGGGACCTAGCACAGATACGCAGTATTTT.

This clonotype came up many times. The chain uses TRBV7-9 and TRBJ1-2, with TRBD1 matching over 9 bases. This CDR3 contains 16 residues. Germline V gene lookup returns CDR1 SEHNR and CDR2 FQNEAQ (reference sequence). Unmatched junction bases numbered 12, after V lost 5 bases and J lost 5 bases. In nucleotides, the CDR3 is TGTGCCAGCAGCCTCAGTGGGGACAGGGACATATATGGCTACACCTTC. This encodes CASSLSGDRDIYGYTF.

This clonotype appeared many times. The V and J genes are TRBV28 and TRBJ2-7; a weak D match, TRBD2 (5 bases). This CDR3 contains 15 residues. Germline assignment: CDR1 MDHEN and CDR2 SYDVKM. Between the trimmed V and J ends, which lost 3 bases and 2 bases, there was a span of 14 bases. The CDR3 is CASSFSLATPYEQYF. CDR3 coding DNA: TGTGCCAGCAGTTTCTCCCTAGCAACCCCCTACGAGCAGTACTTC.